The clone carrying this TCR beta chain occurred a few times. What it binds is not known. The CDR3 has 16 residues. V was cut by 5 bases and J by 4 bases, with 20 bases left in between. Germline lookup yields CDR1 SNHLY and CDR2 FYNNEI. The sample originates from a study of T cell repertoires in cytomegalovirus infection. The overall study: It was the public TCR beta signatures that indicated both CMV infection and matching HLA type.

Study-wide results and limits: Dominating the ex vivo response were TCR beta clonotypes that were CMV-specific and HLA-C-restricted. CMV carriers with the relevant HLA were identified by cumulative public TCR beta family frequency.

TCRdb used MiXCR to reprocess the reads, holding one entry per CDR3 protein. The sample lists about 490,000 distinct CDR3 sequences, over 9% occurring once. The chain has TRBV2 and TRBJ1-1, with D possibly matching TRBD1 (5 bases). This clonotype was sampled from a human donor in good health (CMV status not recorded). Some clones in this sample may be carry-over from other donors' samples. Source material: PBMCs. CDR3 nucleotides: TGTGCCAGCAGTACCACGGGTCGGGGGGAGACCACTGAAGCTTTCTTT. Residues: CASSTTGRGETTEAFF.